The subject of this entry is one T cell receptor (beta chain). V shed 1 base, J shed 4 bases, and the junction held 3 bases outside the gene matches. CDR3 size: 16 residues. Germline V gives CDR1 ENHRY, CDR2 SYGVKD. The data stem from a study of cytomegalovirus exposure and HLA in healthy donors. Researchers ran the PCR with 60 Vbeta and 13 Jbeta primers. Clones were sequenced by immunoSEQ multiplex PCR, and TCRdb holds only the in-frame ones, with some missing. The sample includes 150,000 to 200,000 clones, approximately 86% of them seen just once. The sequence was obtained from a woman under 30 in good health and CMV-seronegative. The V and J genes are TRBV10-3 and TRBJ2-1; 11 nucleotides line up with TRBD1. The sample consisted of PBMCs. In DNA form, the CDR3 reads TGTGCCATCAGTGAGTTTGGACAGGGGGCTTACAATGAGCAGTTCTTC. Protein sequence: CAISEFGQGAYNEQFF.